This TCR beta chain was documented in a study of CD8+ T cells in alopecia areata. The germline V gene has CDR1 LNHDA and CDR2 SQIVND (reference sequence). The CDR3 is 11 residues long. Trimming left V 10 bases short and J 1 base short, with 7 bases between. The treatment here: oral pan-JAK inhibitor, 5-10 mg twice daily. RNA extraction was followed by reverse transcription into cDNA, which acted as the sequencing template. Method: immunoSEQ multiplex PCR; TCRdb's copy keeps in-frame clones and lacks some. The data contain 180,000 or so clones, roughly 50% of them seen just once; the ten biggest clones take up roughly a tenth.

The clonotype comes from a human donor with alopecia areata. This chain connects TRBV19 to TRBJ1-1; D is undetermined. This specimen was CD8+ T cells sorted from blood, taken at week 24, from a patient treated with tofacitinib. The CDR3 DNA is TGTGCCACAACAGAGAACACTGAAGCTTTCTTT. This encodes CATTENTEAFF.